Listed here are 9 T cell receptor beta chains from one sample, sequenced in a study of blood T cell repertoires in COVID-19. The table came from immunoSEQ multiplex PCR; TCRdb's copy has only in-frame clones and leaves some out. There are some 250,000 clones in the sample; 86% occur only once, and 1.5% to 2% lies in the top ten. Sequenced input: peripheral blood. These receptors were obtained from a man aged 25 to 40 with active or convalescent COVID-19.

The chain employs TRBV6-2 or TRBV6-3 and TRBJ1-1, with TRBD1 as a possible D gene (5 bases). Germline assignment: CDR1 MNHEY and CDR2 SVGEGT. CDR3 length: 16 residues. The V end was cut by 0 bases, the J end by 3 bases, with 14 bases between. The DNA for the CDR3 is TGTGCCAGCAGTTACTCGGTCGAGGGAGGGGACACTGAAGCTTTCTTT. Its translation: CASSYSVEGGDTEAFF.

V is TRBV4-1 and J is TRBJ2-3, with D hard to call. The CDR3 extends over 13 amino acids. CDR1 is MGHRA, CDR2 YSYEKL, per germline. The V and J ends lost 3 bases and 4 bases respectively, with 8 bases between them. Written as DNA, the CDR3 is TGCGCCAGCAGCCAGGCCCTGGCAGATACGCAGTATTTT. Translating gives CASSQALADTQYF.

The chain uses TRBV27 and TRBJ2-3, with a weak D call TRBD1 (6 bases). The V gene lost 6 bases and the J gene lost 1 base, with 14 bases spanning the gap. CDR3 length: 15 residues. The V gene's germline CDR1 is MNHEY and CDR2 SMNVEV (reference sequence). The CDR3: CASRKQGDGTDTQYF. CDR3 in DNA: TGTGCCAGCAGAAAACAGGGAGATGGCACAGATACGCAGTATTTT.

The chain recombines TRBV7-3 with TRBJ2-3; D gene ambiguous. The CDR3 consists of 15 residues. The germline V gene encodes CDR1 SGHTA and CDR2 FQGTGA. V lost 4 bases and J lost 0, with 11 bases in between. CDR3 DNA: TGTGCCAGCAGCTCCCGCGGTACGAGCACAGATACGCAGTATTTT. It specifies CASSSRGTSTDTQYF.

The chain recombines TRBV4-1 with TRBJ1-1, with D possibly matching TRBD1 (6 bases). Looked up from germline, CDR1 is MGHRA and CDR2 is YSYEKL. There are 12 residues in the CDR3. V was cut by 3 bases and J by 8 bases, with 10 bases left in between. The CDR3 DNA reads as TGCGCCAGCAGCCACCGGACAGCCGAAGCTTTCTTT. It is translated as CASSHRTAEAFF.

This clone was counted once. The junction shows a germline mismatch at one end, possibly a read error. This rearrangement joins TRBV27 to TRBJ2-7; 8 nucleotides align to TRBD1. The CDR3 is 15 amino acids. Germline V gene data show CDR1 as MNHEY and CDR2 as SMNVEV (reference sequence). CDR3 in amino acids: CASRPTGQVSSEQYF. The CDR3 coding sequence is TGTGCCAGCAGGCCGACGGGACAGGTCTCCTCCGAGCAGTACTTC.

This clone came up a few times. The V and J genes are TRBV19 and TRBJ2-7, with a possible D match to TRBD1 (7 bases). The CDR3 runs to 15 residues. V was clipped by 9 bases and J by 2 bases, with 20 bases between them. Germline V gene sequence: CDR1 LNHDA, CDR2 SQIVND (reference sequence). The CDR3 coding sequence is TGTGCCAGCACACCCCAGGGGGGCATGCCCTACGAGCAGTACTTC. It translates to CASTPQGGMPYEQYF.

The chain recombines TRBV5-1 with TRBJ2-3; TRBD2 matches 7 bases. Per germline, CDR1 SGHRS and CDR2 YFSETQ. Unmatched junction bases numbered 4, after V lost 1 base and J lost 2 bases. CDR3 length: 15 amino acids. The CDR3 nucleotides read TGCGCCAGCAGCTTGAGCGGGGTTATCACAGATACGCAGTATTTT. Protein: CASSLSGVITDTQYF.

V and J are TRBV29-1 and TRBJ1-2, with 7 bases that match TRBD1. The CDR3 is 13 amino acids. Per the germline V gene, CDR1 is SQVTM and CDR2 is ANQGSEA. After removal of 3 bases from V and 7 bases from J, the junction contained 8 bases not matched to a gene. The CDR3 DNA is TGCAGCGTTGAGGGGCAGGGGGTGTCTGGCTACACCTTC. As protein: CSVEGQGVSGYTF.